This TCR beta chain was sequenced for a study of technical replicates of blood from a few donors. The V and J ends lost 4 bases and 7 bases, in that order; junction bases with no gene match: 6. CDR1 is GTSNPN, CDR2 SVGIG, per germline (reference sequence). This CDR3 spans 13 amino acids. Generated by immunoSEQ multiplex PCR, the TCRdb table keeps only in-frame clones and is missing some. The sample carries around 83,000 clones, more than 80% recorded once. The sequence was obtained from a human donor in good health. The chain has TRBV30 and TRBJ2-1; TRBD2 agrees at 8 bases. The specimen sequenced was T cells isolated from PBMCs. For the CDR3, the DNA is TGTGCCTGGAACGTCGGGGGGGGGAATGAGCAGTTCTTC. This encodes CAWNVGGGNEQFF.